Reported below is one T cell receptor (beta chain). What it binds is unknown. The data are from a study of T cell responses to AZD1222 COVID-19 vaccine. Study-wide results and limits: Donors in the cohort were predominantly white British and more often female, and clonal diversity was possibly underestimated. Variant regions that are unmutated are reportedly the target of nearly half of spike-specific TCRs.

With 6 bases clipped from V and 2 bases from J, the junction kept 7 bases outside the gene matches. Germline V lookup: CDR1 WSHSY, CDR2 SAAADI. CDR3 length equals 15 residues. Repertoires were generated with immunoSEQ multiplex PCR, while TCRdb's copy carries only in-frame clones and drops some. Of 100,000 to 150,000 clones listed, 88% were seen once; the top ten hold around 19%. The chain joins TRBV10-2 to TRBJ2-1, with 7 positions matching TRBD1. The sequences come from peripheral blood, collected on day 0 of MenACWY control vaccination. The receptor was derived from an adult in good health. The CDR3 sequence is CASRTGNGPYNEQFF. The CDR3, as DNA: TGCGCCAGCAGGACAGGGAACGGGCCCTACAATGAGCAGTTCTTC.